The 18 T cell receptor beta chains reported below all come from one sample, sequenced in a study of metastatic and nonmetastatic thyroid tumors. Among the patients, none had received any treatment before thyroid surgery. TCRdb used MiXCR to call clones anew from the PCR reads. The table has tens of thousands of clones, around 13% seen once. Sequences were obtained from tumor tissue. These TCRs come from a female donor with papillary thyroid cancer or a benign thyroid nodule (not recorded which). Some clones in this sample may be carry-over from other donors' samples.

This rearrangement joins TRBV6-2 or TRBV6-3 to TRBJ2-1, with 9 bases aligning to TRBD2. After removal of 6 bases from V and 6 bases from J, the junction contained 9 bases not matched to a gene. The V gene's germline CDR1 is MNHEY and CDR2 SVGEGT. The CDR3 runs to 15 residues. In nucleotides, the CDR3 is TGTGCCAGCAGCCTCGGACTAGCGTACCCCAATGAGCAGTTCTTC. Translating gives CASSLGLAYPNEQFF.

This clone was seen more than once but under ten times. A junction end diverges from the germline sequence, so it may reflect a read error. The chain has TRBV15 and TRBJ1-1, with unresolved D. Germline loops: CDR1 LNHNV, CDR2 YYDKDF (reference sequence). The CDR3 covers 15 residues. CDR3 bases: TGTGCCACCATCAGAGAACGGCTCAGTACCACTGAAGCTTTCTTT. Protein product: CATIRERLSTTEAFF.

V gene TRBV7-2 combines with J gene TRBJ1-1; D perhaps matches TRBD1 (6 bases). Germline assignment: CDR1 SGHTA and CDR2 FQGNSA. The V end lost 4 bases, the J end lost 7 bases, and 13 bases lay between the germline ends. CDR3 size: 13 residues. The chain's CDR3 is CASSSLDRHEAFF. CDR3 DNA sequence: TGTGCCAGCAGCTCACTGGACAGACATGAAGCTTTCTTT.

Ten or more counts support this clone. Other nucleotide sequences from this sample produce the same CDR3. The chain combines TRBV6-1 with TRBJ2-7, with TRBD2 matching over 7 bases. From germline, CDR1 is MNHNS and CDR2 SASEGT. The CDR3 runs 16 residues. With 6 bases clipped from V and 6 bases from J, the junction kept 17 bases outside the gene matches. DNA for the CDR3: TGTGCCAGCAGCCACTTAACAAGGGGCGCGGGGGTCGAGCAGTACTTC. Its protein is CASSHLTRGAGVEQYF.

This clone has a count of ten or more. This rearrangement joins TRBV20-1 to TRBJ2-7; the match to TRBD2 covers 7 bases. The germline V gene encodes CDR1 DFQATT and CDR2 SNEGSKA (reference sequence). This CDR3 spans 15 amino acids. V was pared by 3 bases and J by 0 bases, with 8 bases of the junction left unmatched. The CDR3 is CSASPYAGVSYEQYF. The CDR3 DNA follows: TGCAGTGCTAGCCCGTATGCGGGAGTCTCCTACGAGCAGTACTTC.

In this sample, this clone turned up many times. The rearrangement uses TRBV18 and TRBJ1-1; no clear D. Germline CDR1 KGHSH, CDR2 LQKENI. The CDR3 consists of 14 residues. Trimming cost V 3 bases and J 1 base, with 9 bases left between them. The CDR3 DNA follows: TGTGCCAGCTCACCTTTGGACGAGAACACTGAAGCTTTCTTT. Its translation is CASSPLDENTEAFF. The entire variable domain, with the rest obtained from reference TRBV18 and TRBJ1-1, is as follows: NAGVMQNPRHLVRRRGQEARLRCSPMKGHSHVYWYRQLPEEGLKFMVYLQKENIIDESGMPKERFSAEFPKEGPSILRIQQVVRGDSAAYFCASSPLDENTEAFFGQGTRLTVV.

This clone was counted many times. V is TRBV2 and J is TRBJ2-7, with a weak D call TRBD1 (6 bases). The length of the CDR3 is 13 residues. The V end lost 8 bases, the J end lost 0 bases, and 11 bases lay between the germline ends. CDR1 is SNHLY and CDR2 is FYNNEI in the germline V gene. The CDR3 sequence: CASQDRSSYEQYF. CDR3 bases: TGTGCCAGCCAAGACAGGAGCTCCTACGAGCAGTACTTC.

This clone has at least ten counts. Written as DNA, the CDR3 is TGCAGTGCTAGATACCTAAGCTCCTACAATGAGCAGTTCTTC. This translates into CSARYLSSYNEQFF. This chain links TRBV20-1 with TRBJ2-1; D gene unclear. The length of the CDR3 is 14 residues. With 2 bases removed from V and 0 bases from J, the gap between germline ends came to 8 bases. The germline CDR1 and CDR2 sequences are DFQATT and SNEGSKA (reference sequence).

This clone was detected ten times or more. One end of the junction varies from germline; a read error may be responsible. CDR3 loop: CASSLVLVVSTDTQYF. In DNA, the CDR3 is TGTGCTAGCAGCTTAGTCCTAGTGGTTAGCACAGATACGCAGTATTTT. The chain joins TRBV7-7 to TRBJ2-3; no definite D call. The CDR3 length is 16 residues. Germline loops: CDR1 SSHAT, CDR2 FNYEAQ (reference sequence).

This clone was recorded many times. The J gene is TRBJ1-4, the V gene TRBV5-4; unclear D gene. The CDR3 spans 14 residues. With 3 bases removed from V and 2 bases from J, the gap between germline ends came to 8 bases. The germline V gene encodes CDR1 SGHNT and CDR2 YYREEE (reference sequence). This CDR3 reads CASSSGGTNEKLFF. CDR3 DNA: TGTGCCAGCAGCTCTGGAGGGACTAATGAAAAACTGTTTTTT.

This clone was counted a few times. Possible read error: a much larger clone is one base away. Distinct nucleotide sequences in the sample also encode this CDR3. This sequence joins TRBV19 and TRBJ1-2; perhaps TRBD1 as D (5 bases). V shed 3 bases and J shed 4 bases, with 12 bases lying between them. The germline CDR1 and CDR2 sequences are LNHDA and SQIVND (reference sequence). The CDR3 totals 14 residues. For the CDR3, the DNA is TGTGCCAGTAGTATTGGGGGACCCTTCTATGGCTACACCTTC. This codes for CASSIGGPFYGYTF.

The chain links TRBV7-2 to TRBJ1-5; D gene ambiguous. CDR1 is SGHTA, CDR2 FQGNSA, per germline. CDR3 size: 13 residues. Trimming took off 4 bases at V and 5 bases at J, with 9 bases between the two ends. In DNA form, the CDR3 reads TGTGCCAGCAGCTCCCACCGGGATCAGCCCCAGCATTTT. Translated, it gives CASSSHRDQPQHF.

Ten or more counts support this clone. The chain couples TRBV11-3 to TRBJ2-1, with no clear D. Germline loops: CDR1 SGHNT, CDR2 YENEEA. The CDR3 covers 15 residues. V lost 2 bases, J lost 0 bases, and 8 bases lay in between. The CDR3 loop is CASSLSQSSYNEQFF. The CDR3 bases are TGTGCCAGCAGCTTATCTCAAAGCTCCTACAATGAGCAGTTCTTC.

To note about this clone: Just one base apart from a much larger clone, this may be a read error. The chain carries TRBV10-3 and TRBJ2-3; perhaps TRBD2 as D (6 bases). V was trimmed by 2 bases and J by 4 bases, leaving 13 bases between them. The CDR3 consists of 15 residues. Per germline, CDR1 ENHRY and CDR2 SYGVKD. This CDR3 reads CAISEHGGGADTQYF. DNA of the CDR3: TGTGCCATCAGTGAGCATGGGGGAGGCGCAGATACGCAGTATTTT.

This clone showed up many times. This chain's CDR3 is CASSQGGGRNQPQHF. The DNA of the CDR3 is TGTGCCAGCAGCCAGGGGGGGGGTCGCAATCAGCCCCAGCATTTT. The chain links TRBV7-9 to TRBJ1-5; 7 nucleotides line up with TRBD1. CDR1 is SEHNR, CDR2 FQNEAQ, per germline (reference sequence). V dropped 5 bases and J dropped 2; count of bases not matched to a gene: 6. The CDR3 totals 15 residues. Using reference TRBV7-9 and TRBJ1-5 for the parts outside the CDR3, the full variable domain is DTGVSQNPRHKITKRGQNVTFRCDPISEHNRLYWYRQTLGQGPEFLTYFQNEAQLEKSRLLSDRFSAERPKGSFSTLEIQRTEQGDSAMYLCASSQGGGRNQPQHFGDGTRLSIL.

The table lists this clone with many counts. V usage is TRBV11-3 and J usage is TRBJ2-1; D ambiguous. Germline V gives CDR1 SGHNT, CDR2 YENEEA. The length of the CDR3 is 12 residues. V was cut by 8 bases and J by 9 bases, with 14 bases left in between. The CDR3 spells CASRERWGEQFF. The CDR3 bases are TGTGCCAGCCGCGAGCGTTGGGGTGAGCAGTTCTTC.

Remarks on this clone: Being one base from a much bigger clone, this may be a read error. The chain links TRBV7-3 to TRBJ2-2, with D possibly TRBD1 on 5 matching bases. This CDR3 has 15 residues. Germline assignment: CDR1 SGHTA and CDR2 FQGTGA. Trimming removed 6 bases from V and 0 bases from J, with 11 bases in between. The CDR3 here is CASRPGRANTGELFF. Written as DNA, the CDR3 is TGTGCCAGCAGGCCGGGCAGGGCGAACACCGGGGAGCTGTTTTTT. Full variable domain (remainder filled in from reference TRBV7-3 and TRBJ2-2): GAGVSQTPSNKVTEKGKYVELRCDPISGHTALYWYRQSLGQGPEFLIYFQGTGAADDSGLPNDRFFAVRPEGSVSTLKIQRTERGDSAVYLCASRPGRANTGELFFGEGSRLTVL.

This clone has ten or more counts. The chain is built from TRBV29-1 and TRBJ1-4, with D possibly matching TRBD1 (6 bases). This CDR3 spans 15 amino acids. V was pared by 6 bases and J by 5 bases, with 19 bases between. Germline CDR1 SQVTM, CDR2 ANQGSEA. The CDR3 loop reads CSVTQGPTWNEKLFF. The DNA for the CDR3 is TGCAGCGTCACGCAGGGGCCCACGTGGAATGAAAAACTGTTTTTT.